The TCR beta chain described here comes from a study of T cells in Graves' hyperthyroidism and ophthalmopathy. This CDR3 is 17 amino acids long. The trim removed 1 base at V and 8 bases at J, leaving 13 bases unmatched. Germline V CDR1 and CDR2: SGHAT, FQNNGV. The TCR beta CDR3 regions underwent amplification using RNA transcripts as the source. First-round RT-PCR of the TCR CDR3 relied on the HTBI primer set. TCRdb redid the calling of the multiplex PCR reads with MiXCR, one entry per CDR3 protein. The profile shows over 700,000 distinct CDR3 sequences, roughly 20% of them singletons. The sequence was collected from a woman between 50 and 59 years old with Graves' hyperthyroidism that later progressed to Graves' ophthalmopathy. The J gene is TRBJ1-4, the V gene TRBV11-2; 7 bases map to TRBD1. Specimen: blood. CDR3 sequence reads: CASSLGFSTGVREKLFF. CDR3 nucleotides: TGTGCCAGCAGCTTAGGTTTCAGTACAGGGGTCAGGGAAAAACTGTTTTTT.